Each of the 10 T cell receptor beta chains below was sequenced from the same sample in a study of long-term antiretroviral therapy in people with HIV. The run of the v3.0 immunoSEQ assay was at survey level. Clones were read by immunoSEQ multiplex PCR, and TCRdb kept only the in-frame ones, dropping some. Altogether about 20,000 clones are present, over 60% being singletons, with the ten largest covering 13% to 15%. The sample here was unsorted PBMCs, taken 2.9 years after starting antiretroviral therapy. The receptor source for this set is a woman in her thirties with HIV.

This clone was seen only once. V is TRBV4-1 and J is TRBJ2-1; 7 nucleotides align to TRBD1. The CDR3 runs to 18 residues. Germline values: CDR1 MGHRA, CDR2 YSYEKL. V lost 4 bases to trimming and J lost 8 bases; unmatched junction nucleotides: 20. The CDR3 DNA reads as TGCGCCAGCAGCCCCCCCCAAGGGGGCATTGTTATAGTCCATGAGCAGTTCTTC. It encodes CASSPPQGGIVIVHEQFF.

The chain joins TRBV19 to TRBJ1-1; 8 bases map to TRBD1. V dropped 6 bases and J dropped 8; count of bases not matched to a gene: 11. The CDR3 contains 14 residues. Germline V gene lookup returns CDR1 LNHDA and CDR2 SQIVND (reference sequence). The DNA of the CDR3 is TGTGCCAGTAGGCAACCCTGGACAGGGCCAGAAGCTTTCTTT. Its translation: CASRQPWTGPEAFF.

This sequence joins TRBV27 and TRBJ1-2; 8 bases align to TRBD1. With V trimmed by 5 bases and J by 8 bases, 13 bases remained unmatched. Germline CDR1 is MNHEY and CDR2 is SMNVEV (reference sequence). The CDR3 is 15 amino acids. The CDR3 region has the DNA TGTGCCAGCAGTCCCACCGGGACAGGACCGGGAGGCTACACCTTC. Translated: CASSPTGTGPGGYTF.

The V gene is TRBV5-1, the J gene TRBJ2-3; D assignment may be TRBD1 or TRBD2 (5 bases each). The germline V gene has CDR1 SGHRS and CDR2 YFSETQ. This CDR3 comprises 14 residues. V gave up 1 base and J gave up 5 bases, with 11 bases separating them. CDR3: CASSLSGAVDTQYF. CDR3 DNA: TGCGCCAGCAGCTTGTCCGGGGCGGTAGATACGCAGTATTTT.

The J gene is TRBJ1-2, the V gene TRBV6-1; D call uncertain. Trimming took off 6 bases at V and 1 base at J, with 3 bases between the two ends. Germline CDR1 is MNHNS and CDR2 is SASEGT. The CDR3 runs to 11 residues. The CDR3 reads CASSHNYGYTF. The DNA for the CDR3 is TGTGCCAGCAGCCATAACTATGGCTACACCTTC.

V gene TRBV2 combines with J gene TRBJ2-3; 12 nucleotides match TRBD2. CDR1 and CDR2 (germline): SNHLY, FYNNEI. V dropped 4 bases and J dropped 7; count of bases not matched to a gene: 6. CDR3 size: 15 residues. The CDR3 DNA is TGTGCCAGCAGTGGGGCTAGCGGGGGGGCGCATACGCAGTATTTT. Its protein product is CASSGASGGAHTQYF.

V and J are TRBV5-1 and TRBJ1-1; D is possibly TRBD1 (6 bases). The V gene's germline CDR1 is SGHRS and CDR2 YFSETQ. V lost 0 bases and J 4 bases, leaving 10 bases between the germline ends. This CDR3 has 14 amino acids. CDR3: CASSLGGAATEAFF. CDR3 nucleotide sequence: TGCGCCAGCAGCTTGGGGGGGGCGGCCACTGAAGCTTTCTTT.

The genes are TRBV6-1 and TRBJ2-5, with 7 nucleotides matching TRBD1. Germline CDR1 and CDR2: MNHNS and SASEGT. CDR3 length equals 17 residues. Trimming at V came to 3 bases and at J to 7 bases, leaving 17 bases not matched to a gene. Written as DNA, the CDR3 is TGTGCCAGCAGTGAGAACTTCCTCGGGACAGCTAATGTGACCCAGTACTTC. Translated: CASSENFLGTANVTQYF.

The chain employs TRBV6-5 and TRBJ1-5; D is possibly TRBD1 (5 bases). Germline assignment: CDR1 MNHEY and CDR2 SVGAGI. The V end was cut by 6 bases, the J end by 0 bases, with 12 bases between. The CDR3 has 15 amino acids. The CDR3: CASRTTAYSNQPQHF. For the CDR3, the DNA is TGTGCCAGCAGAACGACAGCCTATAGCAATCAGCCCCAGCATTTT.

The chain employs TRBV29-1 and TRBJ1-5, with D possibly TRBD1 on 5 matching bases. The CDR3 consists of 12 residues. Trimming shortened V by 4 bases and J by 8 bases, and 12 bases separated the two germline ends. Germline CDR1 and CDR2: SQVTM and ANQGSEA. The CDR3 sequence is CSVGGAQEPQHF. The CDR3 nucleotides read TGCAGCGTTGGCGGGGCCCAGGAGCCCCAGCATTTT.